This TCR beta chain was sequenced for a study of T-cell memory formation after mild COVID-19. One entry per CDR3 protein, called by TCRdb with MiXCR from the 5' RACE reads. The profile shows a few hundred thousand distinct CDR3 sequences, over 9% of them singletons. With respect to this clonotype: Its specificity is unknown.

General study findings and limits: Contracting CD8+ clones were enriched in EMRA, CD4+ mainly in CM and EM.

CDR1 is MNHEY, CDR2 SMNVEV, per germline (reference sequence). The CDR3 runs to 14 residues. Trimming shortened V by 5 bases and J by 1 base, and 6 bases separated the two germline ends. The sequencing input was PBMCs or a T cell subset sorted from them (not recorded which). This sequence joins TRBV27 and TRBJ2-6; no clear D. The TCR comes from a man aged 18-30 years who had mild COVID-19 (a few samples of this study predate the infection). Cell type and time point are not known. CDR3 protein: CASSRESGANVLTF. The DNA for the CDR3 is TGTGCCAGCAGTAGGGAATCTGGGGCCAACGTCCTGACTTTC. Full variable domain (outside the CDR3, taken from reference TRBV27 and TRBJ2-6): EAQVTQNPRYLITVTGKKLTVTCSQNMNHEYMSWYRQDPGLGLRQIYYSMNVEVTDKGDVPEGYKVSRKEKRNFPLILESPSPNQTSLYFCASSRESGANVLTFGAGSRLTVL.